This TCR beta chain appears in the sequencing data of a study of blood T cell repertoires in COVID-19. The wider study: Acute and convalescent COVID-19 specimens originated in the United States, Italy and Spain. PBMCs, B-cell-depleted T cells, or T cells were the source of the cDNA or gDNA that made up the material.

Per the original methods: How many nucleated cells were present was estimated from reference gene primer amplification. Data came from immunoSEQ multiplex PCR; TCRdb stores just in-frame clones and leaves some out. Clone size and V and J calls were adopted from that table, with D and trimming inferred from the DNA. The data hold about 90,000 clones, with approximately 80% observed a single time. The V end lost 4 bases, the J end lost 0 bases, and 7 bases lay between the germline ends. The germline V gene encodes CDR1 LNHDA and CDR2 SQIVND (reference sequence). The CDR3 sequence is 14 residues long. This clone was detected a few times.

J is TRBJ2-1 and V is TRBV19; possibly TRBD1 for D (5 bases). Material: peripheral blood. This TCR derives from a man aged 70-80 years with acute or convalescent COVID-19. The CDR3 region is CASSRQGSYNEQFF. CDR3 coding DNA: TGTGCCAGTAGTAGGCAGGGCTCCTACAATGAGCAGTTCTTC. The whole variable domain, filled in from reference TRBV19 and TRBJ2-1, reads DGGITQSPKYLFRKEGQNVTLSCEQNLNHDAMYWYRQDPGQGLRLIYYSQIVNDFQKGDIAEGYSVSREKKESFPLTVTSAQKNPTAFYLCASSRQGSYNEQFFGPGTRLTVL.